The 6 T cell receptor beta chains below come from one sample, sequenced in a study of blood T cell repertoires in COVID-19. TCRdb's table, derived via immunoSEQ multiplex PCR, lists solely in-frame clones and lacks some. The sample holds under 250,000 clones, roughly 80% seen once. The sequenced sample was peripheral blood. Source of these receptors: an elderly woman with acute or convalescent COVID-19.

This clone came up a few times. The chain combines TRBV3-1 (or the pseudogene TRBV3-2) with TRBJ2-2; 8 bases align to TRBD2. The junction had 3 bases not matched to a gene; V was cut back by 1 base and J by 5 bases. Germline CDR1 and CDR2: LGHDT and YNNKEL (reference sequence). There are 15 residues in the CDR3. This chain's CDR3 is CASSQGASGTGELFF. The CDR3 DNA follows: TGTGCCAGCAGCCAAGGGGCTAGCGGGACCGGGGAGCTGTTTTTT.

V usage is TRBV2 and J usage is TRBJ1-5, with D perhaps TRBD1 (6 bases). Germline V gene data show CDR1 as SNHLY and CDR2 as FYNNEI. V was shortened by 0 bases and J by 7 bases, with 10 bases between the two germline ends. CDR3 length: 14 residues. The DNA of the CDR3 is TGTGCCAGCAGTGAAGCGGCAGGGGAACAGCCCCAGCATTTT. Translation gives CASSEAAGEQPQHF.

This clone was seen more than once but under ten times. CDR3 sequence: CASSHGQGIGGYTF. The CDR3 coding sequence is TGTGCCAGCAGCCACGGACAGGGGATAGGTGGCTACACCTTC. The rearrangement joins TRBV3-1 (or the pseudogene TRBV3-2) to TRBJ1-2; 9 nucleotides line up with TRBD1. Germline trimming cut 3 bases from V and 7 bases from J; bases unmatched to any gene: 6. Germline CDR1 reads LGHDT; CDR2 reads YNNKEL (reference sequence). CDR3 length: 14 amino acids.

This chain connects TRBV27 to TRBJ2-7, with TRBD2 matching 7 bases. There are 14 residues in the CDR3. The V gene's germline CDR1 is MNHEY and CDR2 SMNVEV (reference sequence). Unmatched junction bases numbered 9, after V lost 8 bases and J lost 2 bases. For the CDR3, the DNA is TGTGCCAGCGGGGGGGTGGGGGTCCCCTACGAGCAGTACTTC. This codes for CASGGVGVPYEQYF.

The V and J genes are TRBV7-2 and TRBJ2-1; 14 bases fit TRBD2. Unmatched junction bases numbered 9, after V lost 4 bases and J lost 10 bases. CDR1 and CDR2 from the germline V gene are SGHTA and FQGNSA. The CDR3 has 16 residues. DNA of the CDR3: TGTGCCAGCAGCTGGAGACTAGCGGGGGGGCCCGAGGAGCAGTTCTTC. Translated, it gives CASSWRLAGGPEEQFF.

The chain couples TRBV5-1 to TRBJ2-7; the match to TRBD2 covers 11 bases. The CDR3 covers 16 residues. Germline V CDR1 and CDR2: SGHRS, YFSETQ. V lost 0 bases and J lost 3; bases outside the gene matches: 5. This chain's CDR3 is CASSLGGTSGNYEQYF. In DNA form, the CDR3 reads TGCGCCAGCAGCTTGGGGGGGACTAGCGGCAACTACGAGCAGTACTTC.